A single sample is the source of the 31 T cell receptor beta chains below, sequenced in a study of neurological immune-mediated disorders (dated by TCRdb to the late 2010s). Libraries came from 5' RACE. The sequencer was an Illumina HiSeq 2500. TCRdb handled the public reads itself, with Q25 trimming in fastp and clone calling in MiXCR, and kept productive beta chains. All rows with the same CDR3 protein become a single entry with the most common DNA and genes. The sample has tens of thousands of distinct CDR3 sequences on record, about 5% of them singletons. The ten biggest clones cover approximately 2.2% of the sample. The sample comprised PBMCs. Every receptor here comes from a woman younger than 45 with multiple sclerosis.

The CDR3 DNA sequence: TGCAGCGTTGGGGGGGGGACGGACTCCTCTAACTATGGCTACACCTTC. This translates into CSVGGGTDSSNYGYTF. V usage is TRBV29-1 and J usage is TRBJ1-2, with a tentative D call TRBD1 (5 bases). Trimming removed 4 bases at V and 0 bases at J, with 18 bases between. The CDR3 extends over 16 amino acids. CDR1 and CDR2 (germline): SQVTM, ANQGSEA.

This clonotype was seen at least ten times. V is TRBV20-1 and J is TRBJ2-7; 7 bases agree with TRBD1. V dropped 1 base and J dropped 1; count of bases not matched to a gene: 1. CDR3 length equals 13 residues. The germline V gene has CDR1 DFQATT and CDR2 SNEGSKA (reference sequence). The CDR3 region has the DNA TGCAGTGCTAGAGGACAGGGATCCTACGAGCAGTACTTC. Translated: CSARGQGSYEQYF.

This clonotype was recorded many times. The chain is built from TRBV10-3 and TRBJ1-1; D is undetermined. This CDR3 is built from 13 residues. Germline V lookup: CDR1 ENHRY, CDR2 SYGVKD. Trimming shortened V by 4 bases and J by 0 bases, and 6 bases separated the two germline ends. The CDR3, as DNA: TGTGCCATCAGTGTGATCATGAACACTGAAGCTTTCTTT. Its translation: CAISVIMNTEAFF.

The gene calls are TRBV24-1 and TRBJ2-2; weak D call: TRBD1 (6 bases). Deletions cut 8 bases from V and 0 bases from J, with 12 bases between. The CDR3 consists of 15 residues. Germline V lookup: CDR1 KGHDR, CDR2 SFDVKD. CDR3 in DNA: TGTGCCACCACCGCAGGGGATACGAACACCGGGGAGCTGTTTTTT. Translated: CATTAGDTNTGELFF.

This clonotype was seen at least ten times. This chain connects TRBV20-1 to TRBJ2-1, with 9 bases lining up with TRBD2. CDR1 is DFQATT, CDR2 SNEGSKA, per germline (reference sequence). The length of the CDR3 is 15 residues. The V and J ends lost 3 bases and 0 bases, in that order; junction bases with no gene match: 3. CDR3 DNA: TGCAGTGCTAGTAGGCGGGGGGGCTCCTACAATGAGCAGTTCTTC. Its translation: CSASRRGGSYNEQFF.

Note on this clonotype: A much larger clonotype is one base distant, so this may be a read error. The rearrangement links TRBV10-3 to TRBJ2-6; no firm D call. From germline, CDR1 is ENHRY and CDR2 SYGVKD. CDR3 length equals 12 residues. The CDR3 region is CTTGSGANVLTF. The DNA for the CDR3 is TGTACCACGGGCTCTGGGGCCAACGTCCTGACTTTC.

This clonotype was seen repeatedly, ten times or more. The V call is TRBV7-2, the J call TRBJ2-7; D is unclear. Trimming cost V 2 bases and J 3 bases, with 8 bases left between them. Germline V gene lookup returns CDR1 SGHTA and CDR2 FQGNSA. CDR3 length equals 13 residues. The CDR3 region is CASSLTLGYEQYV. Here the CDR3 DNA reads TGTGCCAGCAGCTTAACCCTCGGCTACGAGCAGTACGTC.

This clonotype came up many times. This rearrangement joins TRBV15 to TRBJ2-1; TRBD2 aligns across 9 bases. There are 18 residues in the CDR3. After removal of 8 bases from V and 7 bases from J, the junction contained 21 bases not matched to a gene. CDR1 is LNHNV, CDR2 YYDKDF, per germline (reference sequence). DNA for the CDR3: TGTGCCACCGCCCCGCGGGGGGGCCAAGGTCCCTGGTCGAATGAGCAGTTCTTC. Translating gives CATAPRGGQGPWSNEQFF.

This clonotype was observed at least ten times. This chain uses TRBV5-1 with TRBJ1-1; D ambiguous. This CDR3 contains 14 residues. V was pared by 4 bases and J by 0 bases, with 10 bases between. CDR1 is SGHRS, CDR2 YFSETQ, per germline. Here the CDR3 reads CASSPDLMNTEAFF. CDR3 DNA: TGCGCCAGCAGCCCGGACCTTATGAACACTGAAGCTTTCTTT.

This clonotype was counted ten times or more. The chain uses TRBV20-1 and TRBJ2-1; D gene ambiguous. In germline, CDR1 is DFQATT, CDR2 SNEGSKA (reference sequence). The CDR3 sequence is 11 residues long. V dropped 3 bases and J dropped 9 bases, with 9 bases sitting between them. The CDR3 is CSARLVGEQFF. DNA for the CDR3: TGCAGTGCTAGGCTAGTGGGTGAGCAGTTCTTC.

The chain links TRBV12-3 or TRBV12-4 to TRBJ2-3; a weak D match, TRBD2 (7 bases). The CDR3 runs to 14 residues. Trimming removed 0 bases at V and 7 bases at J, with 11 bases between. The CDR3 DNA sequence: TGTGCCAGCAGTTTAGCGGGGGGGCAAAATACGCAGTATTTT. Translation: CASSLAGGQNTQYF.

This clonotype was recorded many times. V gene TRBV5-1 combines with J gene TRBJ2-1, with 11 bases lining up with TRBD1. J lost 6 bases, V lost 0 bases, and 14 bases had no gene match. This CDR3 is 19 amino acids long. From germline, CDR1 is SGHRS and CDR2 YFSETQ. CDR3 in amino acids: CASSLVFRSGTGGFNEQFF. As DNA, the CDR3 is TGCGCCAGCAGCTTGGTTTTTAGATCTGGGACAGGGGGATTCAATGAGCAGTTCTTC.

This clonotype was detected only a few times. The rearrangement links TRBV6-5 to TRBJ1-2, with no clear D. Germline V gene data show CDR1 as MNHEY and CDR2 as SVGAGI. The CDR3 has 14 amino acids. The V end lost 0 bases, the J end lost 3 bases, and 8 bases lay between the germline ends. In DNA form, the CDR3 reads TGTGCCAGCAGTTACTCGGGAAGGTACTATGGCTACACCTTC. It codes for CASSYSGRYYGYTF.

The genes are TRBV20-1 and TRBJ2-6; D ambiguous. CDR3 length equals 17 residues. V was shortened by 0 bases and J by 1 base, with 13 bases between the two germline ends. Looked up from germline, CDR1 is DFQATT and CDR2 is SNEGSKA (reference sequence). Here the CDR3 DNA reads TGCAGTGCTAGAGATCACCTTTCGTCGTCTGGGGCCAACGTCCTGACTTTC. Translation gives CSARDHLSSSGANVLTF.

This clonotype was detected many times. The chain is built from TRBV20-1 and TRBJ2-1; D possibly corresponds to TRBD1 (6 bases). The CDR3 runs to 15 residues. Germline V gene lookup returns CDR1 DFQATT and CDR2 SNEGSKA (reference sequence). Trimming stripped 7 bases from V and 7 bases from J, with 23 bases between. CDR3 in amino acids: CSVQRGRGLRNEQFF. The CDR3 DNA follows: TGCAGTGTTCAGAGGGGCAGGGGTTTAAGGAATGAGCAGTTCTTC.

This clonotype was detected many times. The J gene is TRBJ1-1, the V gene TRBV5-5; D possibly corresponds to TRBD1 (6 bases). Per germline, CDR1 SGHKS and CDR2 YYEKEE (reference sequence). V dropped 1 base and J dropped 2 bases, with 15 bases sitting between them. CDR3 length: 16 residues. The DNA of the CDR3 is TGTGCCAGCAGCTTGTCAGGGGCTGTAGGAAACACTGAAGCTTTCTTT. Its translation: CASSLSGAVGNTEAFF.

This clonotype was seen repeatedly, ten times or more. The rearrangement joins TRBV20-1 to TRBJ2-7; TRBD1 matches at 8 bases. The CDR3 has 17 amino acids. Germline assignment: CDR1 DFQATT and CDR2 SNEGSKA (reference sequence). The trim removed 0 bases at V and 1 base at J, leaving 11 bases unmatched. The CDR3 DNA is TGCAGTGCTAGAGATGAGGGCAGGGGGCCTTGGTCCTACGAGCAGTACTTC. This translates into CSARDEGRGPWSYEQYF.

The chain combines TRBV20-1 with TRBJ1-2; 9 positions match TRBD1. The CDR3 is 14 amino acids. CDR1 DFQATT and CDR2 SNEGSKA come from the germline V gene (reference sequence). The ends lost 4 bases at V and 6 bases at J; junction bases unmatched: 9. The CDR3 coding sequence is TGCAGTGCTATCGAGCCAGGACAGGGGAATGGCTACACCTTC. Translating it yields CSAIEPGQGNGYTF.

The table lists this clonotype with a few counts. The genes are TRBV20-1 and TRBJ1-4, with D hard to call. Germline CDR1 DFQATT, CDR2 SNEGSKA (reference sequence). V gave up 6 bases and J gave up 8 bases, with 10 bases separating them. This CDR3 spans 11 amino acids. This chain's CDR3 is CSAPDGEKLFF. For the CDR3, the DNA is TGCAGTGCCCCTGACGGAGAAAAACTGTTTTTT.

There are many counts of this clonotype. The rearrangement joins TRBV5-1 to TRBJ2-7, with D maybe TRBD1 (5 bases). The CDR3 runs to 13 residues. V lost 4 bases to trimming and J lost 2 bases, with 10 bases between them. CDR1 SGHRS and CDR2 YFSETQ come from the germline V gene. This CDR3 reads CASSKGNTYEQYF. The CDR3 nucleotides read TGCGCCAGCAGCAAGGGGAACACCTACGAGCAGTACTTC.

This clonotype was counted many times. CDR3 residues: CAWRGQTTDTQYF. CDR3 DNA sequence: TGTGCCTGGAGGGGGCAGACCACAGATACGCAGTATTTT. The rearrangement links TRBV30 to TRBJ2-3; TRBD1 is a possible D gene (5 bases). CDR3 length: 13 amino acids. Germline loops: CDR1 GTSNPN, CDR2 SVGIG (reference sequence). Trimming cost V 3 bases and J 2 bases, with 9 bases left between them.

This clonotype was recorded many times. The chain employs TRBV18 and TRBJ1-5; no definite D call. Trimming pared 3 bases from V and 4 bases from J, leaving 7 bases between. Germline V gene data show CDR1 as KGHSH and CDR2 as LQKENI. CDR3 length: 13 amino acids. The DNA for the CDR3 is TGTGCCAGCTCACCGGGCGCGAATCAGCCCCAGCATTTT. The encoded protein is CASSPGANQPQHF.

The table lists this clonotype with many counts. This chain joins TRBV5-4 and TRBJ2-3, with 9 bases identical to TRBD2. There are 14 residues in the CDR3. With V trimmed by 4 bases and J by 4 bases, 4 bases remained unmatched. Germline CDR1 is SGHNT and CDR2 is YYREEE (reference sequence). In DNA form, the CDR3 reads TGTGCCAGCAGCCTAGCGGGGTCAGCAGATACGCAGTATTTT. Its translation is CASSLAGSADTQYF.

The rearrangement uses TRBV20-1 and TRBJ2-7; no reliable D call. The CDR3 contains 12 residues. Germline V gives CDR1 DFQATT, CDR2 SNEGSKA (reference sequence). V gave up 3 bases and J gave up 3 bases, with 9 bases separating them. CDR3 region: CSASRLGYEQYF. CDR3 DNA sequence: TGCAGTGCTAGCCGGCTAGGCTACGAGCAGTACTTC.

This clonotype was seen at least ten times. The chain employs TRBV7-2 and TRBJ2-1; D unclear. This CDR3 region has 12 residues. Germline V lookup: CDR1 SGHTA, CDR2 FQGNSA. Between the trimmed V and J ends, which lost 0 bases and 9 bases, there was a span of 6 bases. The CDR3 is CASSLAGVEQFF. CDR3 nucleotide sequence: TGTGCCAGCAGCTTAGCGGGTGTTGAGCAGTTCTTC. The full variable domain, completed using reference TRBV7-2 and TRBJ2-1, is GAGVSQSPSNKVTEKGKDVELRCDPISGHTALYWYRQSLGQGLEFLIYFQGNSAPDKSGLPSDRFSAERTGGSVSTLTIQRTQQEDSAVYLCASSLAGVEQFFGPGTRLTVL.

This clonotype was seen repeatedly, ten times or more. This chain links TRBV5-1 with TRBJ2-1, with 10 bases aligning to TRBD2. V shed 3 bases, J shed 6 bases, and the junction held 6 bases outside the gene matches. Germline values: CDR1 SGHRS, CDR2 YFSETQ. CDR3 length: 15 residues. CDR3: CASSSLAGAGNEQFF. CDR3 bases: TGCGCCAGCAGCTCCCTAGCGGGAGCGGGCAATGAGCAGTTCTTC.

This clonotype showed up just a few times. This may come from a read error, since a much larger clone is one base off. The chain carries TRBV3-1 and TRBJ1-3, with TRBD1 matching over 8 bases. Germline CDR1 LGHDT, CDR2 YNNKEL (reference sequence). The CDR3 loop spans 15 amino acids. The DNA of the CDR3 is TGTGCCAGCAGCCTCCGACAGGGGAACGGAAAAACCATATATTTT. Translation: CASSLRQGNGKTIYF.

This clonotype was seen repeatedly, ten times or more. J is TRBJ1-1 and V is TRBV14, with a weak D call TRBD1 (5 bases). CDR1 is SGHDN, CDR2 FVKESK, per germline. This CDR3 comprises 14 residues. V was clipped by 0 bases and J by 9 bases, with 14 bases between them. Here the CDR3 reads CASSQDLRQNKAFF. The CDR3 nucleotides are TGTGCCAGCAGCCAAGATCTACGACAGAATAAAGCTTTCTTT.

This clonotype was recorded many times. The chain combines TRBV6-6 with TRBJ1-2; 9 bases align to TRBD1. Germline loops: CDR1 MNHNY, CDR2 SVGAGI (reference sequence). V lost 6 bases and J lost 6; bases outside the gene matches: 11. The CDR3 has 15 residues. The CDR3, as DNA: TGTGCCAGCAGGCCTTACGGGACAGGGTATGATGGCTACACCTTC. Encoded protein: CASRPYGTGYDGYTF.

Many counts were recorded for this clonotype. The chain is built from TRBV5-1 and TRBJ1-1; D might be TRBD1 (5 bases). With 4 bases removed from V and 3 bases from J, the gap between germline ends came to 16 bases. The germline V gene has CDR1 SGHRS and CDR2 YFSETQ. The CDR3 covers 15 residues. The CDR3 region is CASSPLTRGDTEAFF. The CDR3 nucleotides are TGCGCCAGCAGCCCTCTAACGCGGGGGGACACTGAAGCTTTCTTT.

This clonotype was seen ten or more times. This chain links TRBV3-1 with TRBJ2-1; no reliable D call. Germline V CDR1 and CDR2: LGHDT, YNNKEL (reference sequence). The CDR3 consists of 11 residues. V was trimmed by 6 bases and J by 7 bases, leaving 7 bases between them. The CDR3 coding sequence is TGTGCCAGCAGGGGTATTAATGAGCAGTTCTTC. Amino acid sequence: CASRGINEQFF.